The clone carrying this TCR beta chain occurred a few times. Its antigen is still unknown. The data stem from a study of early T cells in non-severe SARS-CoV-2 infection. At the level of the study: The authors sequenced bulk RNA from unsorted whole blood, leaving chains unpaired.

Unique molecular identifier tags were affixed to discrete cDNA molecules. From the 5' RACE reads, TCRdb called clonotypes with MiXCR, one entry per CDR3 protein. The sample lists fewer than 100,000 distinct CDR3 sequences, around 12% occurring once. General study findings and limits: VDJdb matching favored anti-spike CD8 responses, missing private and CD4 specificities.

Germline CDR1 reads SGDLS; CDR2 reads YYNGEE. Trimming left V 2 bases short and J 3 bases short, with 5 bases between. The CDR3 is 12 amino acids. The sequence was obtained from an adult who was a healthcare worker with PCR-confirmed SARS-CoV-2 infection or an uninfected control (not recorded which). This chain links TRBV9 with TRBJ1-1, with TRBD1 as a possible D gene (5 bases). The sequencing sample was made of whole blood. CDR3 DNA sequence: TGTGCCAGCAGCGTGGGGGACACTGAAGCTTTCTTT. Encoded protein: CASSVGDTEAFF.